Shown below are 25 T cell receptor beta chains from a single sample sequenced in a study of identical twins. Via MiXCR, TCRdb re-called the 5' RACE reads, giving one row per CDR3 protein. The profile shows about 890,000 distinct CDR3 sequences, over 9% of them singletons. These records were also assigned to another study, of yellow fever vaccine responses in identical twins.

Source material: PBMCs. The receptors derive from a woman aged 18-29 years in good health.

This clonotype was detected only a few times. In DNA form, the CDR3 reads TGTGCCGGGGGGGGGAACGATGAGCAGTTCTTC. Translation: CAGGGNDEQFF. This rearrangement joins TRBV2 to TRBJ2-1, with TRBD2 identical over 7 bases. Trimming took 11 bases from V and 8 from J; bases not matched to a gene: 6. The CDR3 totals 11 residues. Germline V lookup: CDR1 SNHLY, CDR2 FYNNEI.

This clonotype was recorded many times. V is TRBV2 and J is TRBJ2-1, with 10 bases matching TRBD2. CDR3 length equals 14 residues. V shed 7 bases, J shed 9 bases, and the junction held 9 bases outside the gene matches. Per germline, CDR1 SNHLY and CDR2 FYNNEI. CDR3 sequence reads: CASTPGLALGEQFF. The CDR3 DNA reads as TGTGCCAGCACCCCGGGACTAGCGTTGGGTGAGCAGTTCTTC.

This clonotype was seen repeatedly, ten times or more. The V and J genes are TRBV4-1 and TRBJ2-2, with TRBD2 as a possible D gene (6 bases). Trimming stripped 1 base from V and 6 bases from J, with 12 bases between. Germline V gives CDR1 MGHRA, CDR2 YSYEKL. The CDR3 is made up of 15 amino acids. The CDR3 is CASSQGPWGAGELFF. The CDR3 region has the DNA TGCGCCAGCAGCCAAGGACCCTGGGGGGCCGGGGAGCTGTTTTTT.

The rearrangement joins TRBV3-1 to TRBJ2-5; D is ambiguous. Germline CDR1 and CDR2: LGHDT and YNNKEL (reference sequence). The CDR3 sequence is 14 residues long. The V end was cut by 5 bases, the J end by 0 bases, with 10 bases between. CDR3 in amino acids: CASSGVWDQETQYF. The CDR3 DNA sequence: TGTGCCAGCAGCGGGGTGTGGGACCAAGAGACCCAGTACTTC.

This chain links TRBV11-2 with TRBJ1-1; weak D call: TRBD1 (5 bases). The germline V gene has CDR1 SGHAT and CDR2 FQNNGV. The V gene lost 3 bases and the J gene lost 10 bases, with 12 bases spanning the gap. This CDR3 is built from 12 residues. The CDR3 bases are TGTGCCAGCAGCTTTGGAGGGGAAGGAGCTTTCTTT. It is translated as CASSFGGEGAFF.

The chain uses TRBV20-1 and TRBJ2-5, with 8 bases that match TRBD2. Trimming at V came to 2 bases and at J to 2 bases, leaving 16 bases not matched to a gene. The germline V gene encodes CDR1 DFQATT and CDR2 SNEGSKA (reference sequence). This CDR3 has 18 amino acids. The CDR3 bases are TGCAGTGCTAGATCCTCCAGCTTAGCGGGGCAAATTCAAGAGACCCAGTACTTC. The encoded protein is CSARSSSLAGQIQETQYF.

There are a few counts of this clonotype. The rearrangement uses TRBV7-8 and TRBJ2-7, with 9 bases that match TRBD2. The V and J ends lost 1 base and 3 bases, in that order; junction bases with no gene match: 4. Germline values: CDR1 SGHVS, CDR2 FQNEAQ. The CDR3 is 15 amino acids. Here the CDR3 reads CASSLVSGSIYEQYF. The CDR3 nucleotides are TGTGCCAGCAGCTTAGTTAGCGGGAGTATCTACGAGCAGTACTTC.

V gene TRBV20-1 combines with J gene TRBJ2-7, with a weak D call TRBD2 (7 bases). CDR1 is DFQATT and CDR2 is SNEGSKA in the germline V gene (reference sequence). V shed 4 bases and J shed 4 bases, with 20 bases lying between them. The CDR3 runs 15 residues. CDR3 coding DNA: TGCAGTGCTACCCGGGGGGCGTTAATGGCTTACGAGCAGTACTTC. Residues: CSATRGALMAYEQYF.

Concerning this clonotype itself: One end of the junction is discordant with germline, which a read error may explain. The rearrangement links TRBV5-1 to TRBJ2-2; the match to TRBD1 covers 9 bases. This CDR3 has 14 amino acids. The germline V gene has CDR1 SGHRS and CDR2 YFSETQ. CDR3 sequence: CASRGTGNAGELFF. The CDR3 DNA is TGCGCCAGCCGCGGGACAGGGAACGCCGGGGAGCTGTTTTTT.

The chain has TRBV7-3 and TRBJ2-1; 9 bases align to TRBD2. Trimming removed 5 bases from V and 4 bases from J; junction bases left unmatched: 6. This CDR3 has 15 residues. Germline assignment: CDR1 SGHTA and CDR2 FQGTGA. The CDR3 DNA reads TGTGCCAGCAGCCCGACGGGACTAGCATACAATGAGCAGTTCTTC. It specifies CASSPTGLAYNEQFF.

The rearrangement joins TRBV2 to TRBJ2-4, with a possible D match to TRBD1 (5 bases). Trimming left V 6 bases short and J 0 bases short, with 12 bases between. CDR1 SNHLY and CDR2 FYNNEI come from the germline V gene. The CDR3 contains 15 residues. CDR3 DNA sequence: TGTGCCAGCAGGGACACAATACTAGCCAAAAACATTCAGTACTTC. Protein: CASRDTILAKNIQYF. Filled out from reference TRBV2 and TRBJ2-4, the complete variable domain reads EPEVTQTPSHQVTQMGQEVILRCVPISNHLYFYWYRQILGQKVEFLVSFYNNEISEKSEIFDDQFSVERPDGSNFTLKIRSTKLEDSAMYFCASRDTILAKNIQYFGAGTRLSVL.

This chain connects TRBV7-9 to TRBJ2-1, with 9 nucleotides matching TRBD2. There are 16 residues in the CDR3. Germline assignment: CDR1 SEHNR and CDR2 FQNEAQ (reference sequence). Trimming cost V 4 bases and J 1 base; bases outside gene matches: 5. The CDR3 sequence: CASSSLAGASYNEQFF. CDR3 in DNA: TGTGCCAGCAGCTCGTTAGCGGGAGCGTCCTACAATGAGCAGTTCTTC.

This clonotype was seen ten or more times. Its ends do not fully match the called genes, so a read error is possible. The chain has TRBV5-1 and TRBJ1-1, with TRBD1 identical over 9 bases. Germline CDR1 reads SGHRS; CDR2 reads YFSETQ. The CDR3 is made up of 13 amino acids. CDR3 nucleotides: TGTGCCAGCAGTTTGGGACAGGGTGCTGAAGCTTTCTTT. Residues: CASSLGQGAEAFF.

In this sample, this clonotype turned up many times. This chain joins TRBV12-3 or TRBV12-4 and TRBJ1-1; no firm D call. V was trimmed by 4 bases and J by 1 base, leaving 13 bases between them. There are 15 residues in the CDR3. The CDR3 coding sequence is TGTGCCAGCAGTTCCTTCGGGTCAGGGAACACTGAAGCTTTCTTT. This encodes CASSSFGSGNTEAFF.

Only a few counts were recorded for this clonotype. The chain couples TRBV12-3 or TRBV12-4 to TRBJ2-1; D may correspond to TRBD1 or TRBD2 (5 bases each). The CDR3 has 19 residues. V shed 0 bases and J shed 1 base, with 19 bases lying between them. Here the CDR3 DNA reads TGTGCCAGCAGTTTAGCGTTTTCGATAGGGGAGAGATCCTACAATGAGCAGTTCTTC. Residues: CASSLAFSIGERSYNEQFF.

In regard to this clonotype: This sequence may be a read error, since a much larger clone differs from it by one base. The DNA of the CDR3 is TGTGCCAGCAGTTTTGTTGAACAGGTGATCACTGAAGCTTTCTTT. Residues: CASSFVEQVITEAFF. This chain uses TRBV12-3 or TRBV12-4 with TRBJ1-1; TRBD1 might be the D (5 bases). The CDR3 is 15 amino acids. V lost 3 bases and J lost 4, with 15 bases in between.

CDR3 bases: TGTGCCAGCAGTTACGGGAGGGAGGCAGGGTTGTACTTC. Amino acid sequence: CASSYGREAGLYF. V and J are TRBV6-5 and TRBJ2-7, with 7 bases identical to TRBD2. The germline V gene encodes CDR1 MNHEY and CDR2 SVGAGI. The V and J ends lost 2 bases and 12 bases, in that order; junction bases with no gene match: 10. The CDR3 has 13 amino acids.

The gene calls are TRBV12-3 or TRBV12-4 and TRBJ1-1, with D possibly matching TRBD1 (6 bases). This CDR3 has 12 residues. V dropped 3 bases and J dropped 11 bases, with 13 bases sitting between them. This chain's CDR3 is CASSLWTAAAFF. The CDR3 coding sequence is TGTGCCAGCAGTTTGTGGACAGCGGCGGCTTTCTTT.

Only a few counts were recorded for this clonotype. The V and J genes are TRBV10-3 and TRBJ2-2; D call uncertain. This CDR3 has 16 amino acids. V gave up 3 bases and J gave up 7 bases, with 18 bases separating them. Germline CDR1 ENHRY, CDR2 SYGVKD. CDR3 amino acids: CAISDVGIDLFGELFF. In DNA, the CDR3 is TGTGCCATCAGTGACGTGGGAATCGACCTCTTCGGGGAGCTGTTTTTT.

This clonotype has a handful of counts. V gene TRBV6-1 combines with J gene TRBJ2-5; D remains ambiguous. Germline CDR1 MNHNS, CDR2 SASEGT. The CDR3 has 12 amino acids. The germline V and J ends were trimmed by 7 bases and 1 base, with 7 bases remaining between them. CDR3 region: CASNNFQETQYF. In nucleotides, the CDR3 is TGTGCCAGCAATAACTTCCAAGAGACCCAGTACTTC.

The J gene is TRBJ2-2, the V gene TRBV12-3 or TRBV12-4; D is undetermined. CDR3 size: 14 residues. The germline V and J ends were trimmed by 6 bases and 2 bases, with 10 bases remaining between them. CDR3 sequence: CASRFDQNTGELFF. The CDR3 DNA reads TGTGCCAGCAGGTTTGACCAAAACACCGGGGAGCTGTTTTTT.

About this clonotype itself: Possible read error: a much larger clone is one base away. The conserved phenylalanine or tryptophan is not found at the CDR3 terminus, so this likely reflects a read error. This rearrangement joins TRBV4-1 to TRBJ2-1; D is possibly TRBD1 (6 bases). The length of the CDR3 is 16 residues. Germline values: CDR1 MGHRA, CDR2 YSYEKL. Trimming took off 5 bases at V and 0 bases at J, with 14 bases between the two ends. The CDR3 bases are TGCGCCAGCAGCACCCCGACAGGTTCCTCCTACAATGAGCAGTTCATC. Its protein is CASSTPTGSSYNEQFI.

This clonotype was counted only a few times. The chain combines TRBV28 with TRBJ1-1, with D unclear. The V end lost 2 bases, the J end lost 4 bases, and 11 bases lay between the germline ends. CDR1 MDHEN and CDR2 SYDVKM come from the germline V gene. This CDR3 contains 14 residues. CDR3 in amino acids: CASSLGVPGTEAFF. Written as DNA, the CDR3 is TGTGCCAGCAGTTTAGGGGTTCCGGGCACTGAAGCTTTCTTT.

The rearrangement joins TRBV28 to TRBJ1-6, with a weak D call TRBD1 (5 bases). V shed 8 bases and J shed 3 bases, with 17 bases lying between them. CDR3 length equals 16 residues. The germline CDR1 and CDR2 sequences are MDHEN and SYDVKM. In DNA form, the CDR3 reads TGTGCCAGCCACCCGCCGGGGGGAATCTATAATTCACCCCTCCACTTT. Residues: CASHPPGGIYNSPLHF.

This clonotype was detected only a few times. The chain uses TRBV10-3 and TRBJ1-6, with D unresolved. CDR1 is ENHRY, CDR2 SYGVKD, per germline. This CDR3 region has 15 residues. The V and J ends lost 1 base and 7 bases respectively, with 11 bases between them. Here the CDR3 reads CAISEWGSGNSPLHF. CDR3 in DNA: TGTGCCATCAGTGAGTGGGGATCGGGGAATTCACCCCTCCACTTT.